This T cell receptor (beta chain) was sequenced in a study of a mutant IDH1 vaccine in newly diagnosed glioma. Study as a whole: Vaccine administration was initiated 4-6 weeks following radiotherapy alone, or with temozolomide cycles.

Comments on this clone: Its antigen is as yet unknown.

The time point denotes: week 23, last vaccination. In the vaccine, a single dose held 300 ug of the mutant IDH1 20-mer peptide, along with topical imiquimod. Libraries were prepared by immunoSEQ multiplex PCR; TCRdb keeps only in-frame clonotypes and omits some of them. The sample yields under 45,000 clones, 80% to 95% seen once. General observations from the study: The study observed vaccine-induced immune responses in roughly 95% of patients.

Material: PBMCs, obtained from a glioma patient whose treatment included an IDH1 peptide vaccine. This receptor was obtained from a man in his fifties or sixties with glioma.

This chain's CDR3 is CASSDSGRSSYNEQFF. The CDR3 nucleotides read TGTGCCAGCAGTGATAGCGGCAGAAGCTCCTACAATGAGCAGTTCTTC. The chain recombines TRBV6-4 with TRBJ2-1, with D possibly being TRBD2 (6 bases). Trimming removed 3 bases at V and 0 bases at J, with 12 bases between. Germline lookup yields CDR1 MRHNA and CDR2 SNTAGT. This CDR3 region has 16 residues.